This T cell receptor beta chain was found in a study of shared T cell receptors in the human thymus. Here immunoSEQ multiplex PCR was the method, and the copy in TCRdb shows in-frame clones only, minus some. This table has approximately 660,000 clones, around 87% appearing once. V was shortened by 2 bases and J by 5 bases, with 21 bases between the two germline ends. The CDR3 loop spans 17 amino acids. The germline V gene encodes CDR1 MDHEN and CDR2 SYDVKM. The sample was also linked to a second study, of human thymus T cells. From that report: Corrective surgery for congenital heart defects was being performed on the healthy Finnish infants who served as donors. Resections from corrective heart surgery supplied the thymus tissue. Apparent skewing of V and J gene usage characterized both thymic and blood repertoires. Thymic repertoires of unrelated individuals were reported in related research to overlap highly.

The chain carries TRBV28 and TRBJ1-2; D call uncertain. The sample consisted of thymocytes. The receptor was isolated from a boy in the first two years of life with a congenital heart defect. The CDR3 nucleotides are TGTGCCAGCAGTTTACCGACTACTTGTCAGGAGACATATGGCTACACCTTC. It translates to CASSLPTTCQETYGYTF.